This is a list of T cell receptor beta chains from one sample in a study of CD8 T cells in ankylosing spondylitis. A single record per CDR3 protein comes from TCRdb applying MiXCR to the 5' RACE reads. The sample lists 25,000 to 30,000 distinct CDR3 sequences, roughly 5% seen once, with approximately 1.8% in the top ten. Source material: blood, either unsorted or a sorted T cell fraction (not recorded which). The receptors shown here come from a female donor with ankylosing spondylitis or in good health (not recorded which). CDR3s include the opening cysteine and the closing phenylalanine or tryptophan. A D gene is named only where the DNA matches it firmly. Clone size, where shown, is once, few, many, or a class for clones that have expanded.

.,TRBV29-1,TRBJ2-7,TRBD2,CSVWEGRYEQYF,TGCAGCGTTTGGGAGGGGAGATACGAGCAGTACTTC
many,TRBV9,TRBJ2-1,.,CASSTTNRGAEQFF,TGTGCCAGCAGCACAACTAATCGGGGGGCTGAGCAGTTCTTC
many,TRBV29-1,TRBJ2-5,.,CSVGRPQETQYF,TGCAGCGTTGGACGTCCGCAAGAGACCCAGTACTTC
many,TRBV9,TRBJ2-3,TRBD2,CASSLTSVTDTQYF,TGTGCCAGCAGCTTGACTAGCGTCACAGATACGCAGTATTTT
.,TRBV9,TRBJ2-7,.,CASSVGGKSYEQYF,TGTGCCAGCAGCGTAGGAGGGAAGAGCTACGAGCAGTACTTC
medium-sized,TRBV9,TRBJ2-6,.,CASSVTYSGANVLTF,TGTGCCAGCAGCGTTACGTACTCTGGGGCCAACGTCCTGACTTTC
many,TRBV9,TRBJ2-1,TRBD2,CASSVGSRTSGGLVRGEQFF,TGTGCCAGCAGCGTAGGTAGTCGGACTAGCGGGGGTTTAGTACGGGGTGAGCAGTTCTTC
.,TRBV9,TRBJ2-3,TRBD2,CASSAPGLAGTDTQYF,TGTGCCAGCAGCGCCCCGGGACTAGCGGGGACAGATACGCAGTATTTT
many,TRBV9,TRBJ2-1,.,CASSVGGRGPYNEQFF,TGTGCCAGCAGCGTAGGAGGGCGGGGCCCTTACAATGAGCAGTTCTTC
many,TRBV9,TRBJ1-5,.,CASSVEGGAQPQHF,TGTGCCAGCAGCGTAGAAGGGGGGGCCCAGCCCCAGCATTTT
few,TRBV28,TRBJ1-5,TRBD1,CASTLSGQGGQPQHF,TGTGCCAGCACCCTGTCGGGACAGGGAGGACAGCCCCAGCATTTT
medium-sized,TRBV9,TRBJ1-3,.,CASSNSLQGYSGNTIYF,TGTGCCAGCAGCAACTCCCTACAGGGCTACTCTGGAAACACCATATATTTT
many,TRBV9,TRBJ2-2,TRBD2,CASSVASGMNTGELFF,TGTGCCAGCAGCGTAGCTAGCGGGATGAACACCGGGGAGCTGTTTTTT
many,TRBV9,TRBJ2-1,.,CASSGRGGSYNEQFF,TGTGCCAGCTCCGGGCGAGGGGGCTCCTACAATGAGCAGTTCTTC
few,TRBV5-4,TRBJ2-1,TRBD2,CASDRRGSGSSNEQFF,TGTGCCAGCGACCGACGGGGGAGCGGGAGTTCAAATGAGCAGTTCTTC
many,TRBV9,TRBJ2-1,TRBD2,CASSVGAFRGRTDEQFF,TGTGCCAGCAGCGTAGGGGCCTTTCGCGGGAGGACGGATGAGCAGTTCTTC